The 12 T cell receptor beta chains reported below all come from one sample, sequenced in a study of monozygotic twins with inflammatory bowel disease. TCRdb reprocessed the 5' RACE reads, keeping one entry per CDR3 protein, no DNA. Here the sample table reports around 370,000 distinct CDR3 sequences. Sequencing was done on a sample of blood. The origin of the receptors is a human donor with ulcerative colitis or Crohn's disease, or a healthy co-twin of an affected twin (not recorded which).

This chain connects TRBV12-3 or TRBV12-4 to TRBJ2-7; there is no DNA to check the TCRdb D call of TRBD2. The CDR3 loop spans 15 amino acids. CDR3 sequence reads: CASSSEGYSSYEQYF.

The genes are TRBV20-1 and TRBJ2-4. The CDR3 consists of 14 residues. Germline CDR1 DFQATT, CDR2 SNEGSKA (reference sequence). The CDR3 loop is CSALDRLAKNIQYF.

The chain recombines TRBV5-1 with TRBJ2-1. CDR3 length: 16 amino acids. Germline V gene lookup returns CDR1 SGHRS and CDR2 YFSETQ. This CDR3 is CASSLVSGGPYNEQFF.

The CDR3 sequence: CASSAPGSYEQYF. This chain joins TRBV27 and TRBJ2-7; lacking DNA, the TRBD1 call made by TCRdb goes unchecked. CDR1 is MNHEY, CDR2 SMNVEV, per germline (reference sequence). CDR3 length: 13 residues.

The V gene is TRBV4-1, the J gene TRBJ2-1; TCRdb lists TRBD2, though no DNA is available to test this call. CDR1 is MGHRA and CDR2 is YSYEKL in the germline V gene. The CDR3 contains 17 residues. CDR3 sequence reads: CASSQGRLAGAYNEQFF.

V is TRBV7-8 and J is TRBJ1-5; no DNA is available, so the TRBD1 call from TCRdb remains unchecked. Germline V gene lookup returns CDR1 SGHVS and CDR2 FQNEAQ. CDR3 length: 15 residues. CDR3 residues: CASSPDRGLRQPQHF.

The chain links TRBV15 to TRBJ2-2. CDR1 and CDR2 (germline): LNHNV, YYDKDF (reference sequence). This CDR3 has 14 amino acids. The CDR3 loop reads CATSPGRNTGELFF.

The chain joins TRBV5-1 to TRBJ2-3; the D gene TCRdb calls, TRBD2, cannot be checked with no DNA. Germline V gene sequence: CDR1 SGHRS, CDR2 YFSETQ. The CDR3 is made up of 16 amino acids. CDR3 protein: CASSWGANSPTDTQYF.

This CDR3 is CAGGQENTEAFF. This chain connects TRBV7-9 to TRBJ1-1; TCRdb reports TRBD1, a call that lacks DNA to check it against. Germline loops: CDR1 SEHNR, CDR2 FQNEAQ (reference sequence). The CDR3 is 12 amino acids.

The chain has TRBV7-2 and TRBJ1-5; the D call from TCRdb, TRBD1, cannot be confirmed without DNA. CDR3 length equals 15 residues. Per germline, CDR1 SGHTA and CDR2 FQGNSA. CDR3 protein: CASSTDTYSNQPQHF.

The chain couples TRBV19 to TRBJ2-5. The CDR3 is 12 residues long. CDR1 and CDR2 (germline): LNHDA, SQIVND (reference sequence). The CDR3 here is CASSVLGQAQYF.

The gene calls are TRBV7-2 and TRBJ2-5; no DNA is available, so the TRBD2 call from TCRdb remains unchecked. Germline lookup yields CDR1 SGHTA and CDR2 FQGNSA. CDR3 length: 14 amino acids. The CDR3 spells CASSLARRRETQYF.